One sample yielded the 24 T cell receptor beta chains listed below, sequenced in a study of blood T cell repertoires in COVID-19. Only in-frame clones appear in the TCRdb table, and some are missing; sequencing was by immunoSEQ multiplex PCR. The profile covers about 220,000 clones, with roughly 84% appearing a single time and 3% to 3.5% taken by the ten largest. Sequencing was done on a sample of peripheral blood. The receptors derive from a woman aged 30 to 39 who had recovered from COVID-19.

The chain carries TRBV28 and TRBJ2-4; D might be TRBD1 (5 bases). Between the trimmed V and J ends, which lost 0 bases and 0 bases, there was a span of 6 bases. This CDR3 region has 15 residues. Germline CDR1 and CDR2: MDHEN and SYDVKM. The CDR3 region is CASSLWDTAKNIQYF. The DNA for the CDR3 is TGTGCCAGCAGTTTATGGGACACAGCCAAAAACATTCAGTACTTC.

The gene calls are TRBV11-2 and TRBJ2-3; 10 bases agree with TRBD1. The CDR3 is made up of 14 amino acids. Trimming cost V 5 bases and J 6 bases; bases outside gene matches: 5. The V gene's germline CDR1 is SGHAT and CDR2 FQNNGV. CDR3 DNA: TGTGCCAGCAGCCAGGACAGGGGGACGGATACGCAGTATTTT. Encoded protein: CASSQDRGTDTQYF.

CDR3 DNA: TGTGCCAGCAGCTCGGGGGTAGCGGGGGTGGGAGAGACCCAGTACTTC. Translation: CASSSGVAGVGETQYF. The V call is TRBV3-1 (or the pseudogene TRBV3-2), the J call TRBJ2-5; 9 bases agree with TRBD2. CDR1 and CDR2 from the germline V gene are LGHDT and YNNKEL (reference sequence). The CDR3 runs 16 residues. The V segment lost 5 bases and the J segment 4 bases; nucleotides outside the gene matches: 11.

The CDR3 DNA is TGTGCCAGCTCACCCGTCACAGATACGCAGTATTTT. Its translation is CASSPVTDTQYF. The chain joins TRBV18 to TRBJ2-3; no reliable D call. V shed 3 bases and J shed 2 bases, with 3 bases lying between them. Per germline, CDR1 KGHSH and CDR2 LQKENI. CDR3 length equals 12 residues.

V usage is TRBV6-2 or TRBV6-3 and J usage is TRBJ1-6; 8 bases align to TRBD1. CDR1 MNHEY and CDR2 SVGEGT come from the germline V gene. The V gene end was trimmed by 4 bases and the J gene end by 2 bases; junction bases not matched to a gene: 4. This CDR3 contains 16 residues. CDR3 sequence reads: CASSSDRGTYNSPLHF. The CDR3 nucleotides are TGTGCCAGCAGTTCTGACAGGGGAACCTATAATTCACCCCTCCACTTT.

This clone was picked up many times. The chain uses TRBV11-2 and TRBJ1-1; the D gene is possibly TRBD1 (5 bases). The germline V gene encodes CDR1 SGHAT and CDR2 FQNNGV. The CDR3 spans 18 residues. V was shortened by 6 bases and J by 1 base, with 24 bases between the two germline ends. The CDR3, as DNA: TGTGCCAGCAGGAACCCCGGGCGTGGGGCTCGAACGAACACTGAAGCTTTCTTT. Translated: CASRNPGRGARTNTEAFF.

This clone occurred once. The chain employs TRBV10-2 and TRBJ1-4, with D possibly matching TRBD1 (5 bases). V lost 8 bases to trimming and J lost 5 bases, with 12 bases between them. This CDR3 contains 13 residues. The V gene's germline CDR1 is WSHSY and CDR2 SAAADI. For the CDR3, the DNA is TGCGCCAGCGGAGAGGACACGAATGAAAAACTGTTTTTT. This codes for CASGEDTNEKLFF.

This clone was seen only once. The rearrangement uses TRBV27 and TRBJ2-3, with D unclear. The germline CDR1 and CDR2 sequences are MNHEY and SMNVEV (reference sequence). Trimming stripped 7 bases from V and 0 bases from J, with 17 bases between. The CDR3 is 16 amino acids. This chain's CDR3 is CASTVPRARSTDTQYF. CDR3 nucleotide sequence: TGTGCCAGCACTGTCCCTCGAGCGCGCAGCACAGATACGCAGTATTTT.

This clone came up once. The V call is TRBV11-2, the J call TRBJ2-5; possible D gene TRBD2, 7 bases. In germline, CDR1 is SGHAT, CDR2 FQNNGV. V lost 7 bases, J lost 5 bases, and 17 bases lay in between. This CDR3 comprises 14 residues. Here the CDR3 reads CASKGEGGGETQYF. As DNA, the CDR3 is TGTGCCAGCAAGGGAGAGGGGGGAGGGGAGACCCAGTACTTC.

The chain is built from TRBV6-6 and TRBJ1-2; perhaps TRBD1 as D (6 bases). Germline CDR1 and CDR2: MNHNY and SVGAGI (reference sequence). V lost 2 bases and J lost 1, with 14 bases in between. The CDR3 runs to 16 residues. The CDR3 here is CASSYRDRINNYGYTF. CDR3 nucleotides: TGTGCCAGCAGTTACCGAGACAGGATTAATAACTATGGCTACACCTTC.

The chain carries TRBV5-4 and TRBJ2-5; D may be TRBD2 (5 bases). Germline V gene sequence: CDR1 SGHNT, CDR2 YYREEE (reference sequence). The V and J ends lost 2 bases and 3 bases respectively, with 14 bases between them. The CDR3 spans 15 residues. The CDR3 nucleotides read TGTGCCAGCAGCTTAGCGTCCAGCGGAAAAGAGACCCAGTACTTC. This translates into CASSLASSGKETQYF.

This clone was observed once. The chain recombines TRBV28 with TRBJ1-1; the match to TRBD1 covers 7 bases. The CDR3 is made up of 16 amino acids. V lost 2 bases, J lost 0 bases, and 6 bases stayed unmatched. Germline V lookup: CDR1 MDHEN, CDR2 SYDVKM. The CDR3, as DNA: TGTGCCAGCAGTTTAAGGGGGCGTGAGGTGAACACTGAAGCTTTCTTT. Translating gives CASSLRGREVNTEAFF.

The chain joins TRBV6-5 to TRBJ1-2; 7 nucleotides line up with TRBD1. Germline V gives CDR1 MNHEY, CDR2 SVGAGI. The CDR3 consists of 16 residues. V gave up 2 bases and J gave up 2 bases; unmatched junction bases: 8. The CDR3 loop is CASSYGPDRRNYGYTF. CDR3 in DNA: TGTGCCAGCAGTTACGGTCCGGACAGGAGAAACTATGGCTACACCTTC.

Only one count was recorded for this clone. The V gene is TRBV9, the J gene TRBJ2-1; 10 bases map to TRBD1. The ends lost 4 bases at V and 5 bases at J; junction bases unmatched: 6. Germline values: CDR1 SGDLS, CDR2 YYNGEE. CDR3 length: 15 residues. The DNA for the CDR3 is TGTGCCAGCAGCCCGGGACAGGGGCATCACAATGAGCAGTTCTTC. Translated: CASSPGQGHHNEQFF.

The rearrangement links TRBV5-1 to TRBJ1-3, with TRBD1 as a possible D gene (5 bases). Germline V lookup: CDR1 SGHRS, CDR2 YFSETQ. The ends were cut back, 1 base at V and 2 bases at J, with 10 bases in the middle. This CDR3 contains 15 residues. CDR3 bases: TGCGCCAGCAGCTTGCAGGGAAATACTGGAAACACCATATATTTT. Translated, it gives CASSLQGNTGNTIYF.

The chain links TRBV2 to TRBJ1-6, with a tentative D call TRBD1 (5 bases). Trimming removed 11 bases from V and 10 bases from J, with 24 bases in between. Germline values: CDR1 SNHLY, CDR2 FYNNEI. CDR3 length equals 15 residues. CDR3 nucleotide sequence: TGTGCCGGAGGGGTAGGTCAGCCAAGTGCCTCACCCCTCCACTTT. It yields the protein CAGGVGQPSASPLHF.

The genes are TRBV28 and TRBJ1-2; D perhaps matches TRBD1 (5 bases). The germline CDR1 and CDR2 sequences are MDHEN and SYDVKM. The CDR3 sequence is 14 residues long. With 3 bases removed from V and 4 bases from J, the gap between germline ends came to 12 bases. The CDR3 loop is CASSLKGVAYGYTF. The CDR3 DNA reads TGTGCCAGCAGTTTGAAAGGGGTCGCCTATGGCTACACCTTC.

The chain carries TRBV10-3 and TRBJ1-5; TRBD1 matches at 7 bases. The CDR3 consists of 17 residues. Unmatched junction bases numbered 6, after V lost 0 bases and J lost 1 base. Germline CDR1 ENHRY, CDR2 SYGVKD. Written as DNA, the CDR3 is TGTGCCATCAGTGAGTCGACAGGGAAGGCGAGCAATCAGCCCCAGCATTTT. The encoded protein is CAISESTGKASNQPQHF.

The rearrangement links TRBV19 to TRBJ1-2; a possible D gene is TRBD1 (6 bases). CDR1 and CDR2 (germline): LNHDA, SQIVND (reference sequence). The germline V and J ends were trimmed by 6 bases and 8 bases, with 16 bases remaining between them. The CDR3 has 13 amino acids. The DNA of the CDR3 is TGTGCCAGTAGGTACGAGGGGACACACGGCTACACCTTC. It encodes CASRYEGTHGYTF.

The rearrangement joins TRBV6-2 or TRBV6-3 to TRBJ1-2; TRBD1 matches at 7 bases. Germline lookup yields CDR1 MNHEY and CDR2 SVGEGT. V lost 5 bases, J lost 1 base, and 10 bases stayed unmatched. CDR3 length: 16 residues. CDR3 sequence (DNA): TGTGCCAGCAGTCCCCCGGGACAGAATATTAACTATGGCTACACCTTC. Amino acid sequence: CASSPPGQNINYGYTF.

This rearrangement joins TRBV14 to TRBJ2-7; D may be TRBD1 (6 bases). Germline CDR1 reads SGHDN; CDR2 reads FVKESK. V was clipped by 1 base and J by 2 bases, with 9 bases between them. The length of the CDR3 is 14 residues. CDR3 DNA: TGTGCCAGCAGCCAAGTTTCAGGGGCCTACGAGCAGTACTTC. It specifies CASSQVSGAYEQYF. The variable domain in full, completed from reference TRBV14 and TRBJ2-7, reads EAGVTQFPSHSVIEKGQTVTLRCDPISGHDNLYWYRRVMGKEIKFLLHFVKESKQDESGMPNNRFLAERTGGTYSTLKVQPAELEDSGVYFCASSQVSGAYEQYFGPGTRLTVT.

The chain carries TRBV6-5 and TRBJ1-3; maybe TRBD1 (5 bases). The CDR3 is 14 residues long. The V gene lost 7 bases and the J gene lost 0 bases, with 10 bases spanning the gap. CDR1 is MNHEY and CDR2 is SVGAGI in the germline V gene. The CDR3: CASIRDSSGNTIYF. Here the CDR3 DNA reads TGTGCCAGCATCCGAGACAGCTCTGGAAACACCATATATTTT.

The chain has TRBV7-9 and TRBJ1-4, with no clear D. The CDR3 totals 15 residues. In germline, CDR1 is SEHNR, CDR2 FQNEAQ (reference sequence). The V end was cut by 8 bases, the J end by 0 bases, with 13 bases between. In DNA form, the CDR3 reads TGTGCCAGCGGACTCATTCTTGCAACTAATGAAAAACTGTTTTTT. Translation: CASGLILATNEKLFF.

The chain carries TRBV5-1 and TRBJ2-7; 9 bases fit TRBD2. Germline CDR1 reads SGHRS; CDR2 reads YFSETQ. Trimming cost V 0 bases and J 7 bases; bases outside gene matches: 8. The length of the CDR3 is 15 residues. The CDR3 here is CASSLDGSGSEEQYF. The CDR3 DNA is TGCGCCAGCAGCTTGGATGGTAGCGGGAGCGAGGAGCAGTACTTC.